What follows are 9 T cell receptor beta chains derived from one specimen sequenced in a study of blood T cell repertoires in COVID-19. Using immunoSEQ multiplex PCR, the repertoire was profiled, and TCRdb retains in-frame clones only, with some absent. The sample includes hundreds of thousands of clones, 83% seen only once; the top ten take over 9%. The sequencing sample was made of peripheral blood. The source is a woman aged 45-65 years who had recovered from COVID-19.

The rearrangement joins TRBV24-1 to TRBJ1-5; D unresolved. V was trimmed by 3 bases and J by 0 bases, leaving 5 bases between them. The V gene's germline CDR1 is KGHDR and CDR2 SFDVKD. The CDR3 runs to 14 residues. CDR3 DNA: TGTGCCACCAGTGATATGTATAGCAATCAGCCCCAGCATTTT. It codes for CATSDMYSNQPQHF.

CDR3: CAIRSSLGQGAPDTEAFF. The CDR3 nucleotides read TGTGCCATCAGGTCTTCCCTTGGACAGGGGGCGCCGGACACTGAAGCTTTCTTT. This chain uses TRBV10-3 with TRBJ1-1, with 11 bases aligning to TRBD1. This CDR3 contains 18 residues. Trimming at V came to 6 bases and at J to 3 bases, leaving 15 bases not matched to a gene. Germline CDR1 and CDR2: ENHRY and SYGVKD.

The chain recombines TRBV7-2 with TRBJ2-1; 7 bases fit TRBD1. Germline lookup yields CDR1 SGHTA and CDR2 FQGNSA. The CDR3 is made up of 15 amino acids. J lost 4 bases, V lost 5 bases, and 8 bases had no gene match. In DNA form, the CDR3 reads TGTGCCAGCAGCAAAGGGACAGCGCTATACAATGAGCAGTTCTTC. As protein: CASSKGTALYNEQFF.

V gene TRBV3-1 (or the pseudogene TRBV3-2) combines with J gene TRBJ1-2, with D possibly TRBD1 on 5 matching bases. The germline V and J ends were trimmed by 5 bases and 4 bases, with 11 bases remaining between them. Looked up from germline, CDR1 is LGHDT and CDR2 is YNNKEL (reference sequence). The CDR3 covers 13 residues. The chain's CDR3 is CASSSTEAYGYTF. The CDR3 DNA reads TGTGCCAGCAGCTCGACAGAAGCCTATGGCTACACCTTC.

This chain uses TRBV25-1 with TRBJ1-1, with D perhaps matching TRBD1 (6 bases). Germline loops: CDR1 MGHDK, CDR2 SYGVNS. The CDR3 consists of 13 residues. The V end was cut by 6 bases, the J end by 1 base, with 9 bases between. CDR3 DNA: TGTGCCAGCAGCAAGGACAGGAACACTGAAGCTTTCTTT. Translated, it gives CASSKDRNTEAFF.

The genes are TRBV28 and TRBJ2-7; 13 positions match TRBD2. V dropped 6 bases and J dropped 4; count of bases not matched to a gene: 6. The CDR3 is 15 residues long. Germline values: CDR1 MDHEN, CDR2 SYDVKM. The CDR3 nucleotides are TGTGCCAGCAGACCGGGACTAGCGGGATTATACGAGCAGTACTTC. Translation: CASRPGLAGLYEQYF.

This chain joins TRBV28 and TRBJ1-2; the D gene is possibly TRBD1 (5 bases). This CDR3 spans 12 amino acids. V was trimmed by 1 base and J by 8 bases, leaving 8 bases between them. Germline V gene data show CDR1 as MDHEN and CDR2 as SYDVKM. CDR3 amino acids: CASSLSGLGYTF. The CDR3 DNA is TGTGCCAGCAGTTTATCAGGGCTCGGCTACACCTTC.

V usage is TRBV28 and J usage is TRBJ1-2; D unclear. Trimming shortened V by 2 bases and J by 0 bases, and 16 bases separated the two germline ends. The CDR3 is 17 amino acids. Germline V gives CDR1 MDHEN, CDR2 SYDVKM. The CDR3 DNA is TGTGCCAGCAGTTTAGGGCAGTATTCCTTAGCTAACTATGGCTACACCTTC. It specifies CASSLGQYSLANYGYTF.

The gene calls are TRBV7-2 and TRBJ1-1; 8 bases line up with TRBD1. The germline V gene encodes CDR1 SGHTA and CDR2 FQGNSA. V lost 1 base, J lost 7 bases, and 5 bases stayed unmatched. This CDR3 has 14 amino acids. The CDR3 protein is CASSLVQGGLEAFF. The DNA for the CDR3 is TGTGCCAGCAGCTTAGTACAGGGGGGCCTTGAAGCTTTCTTT.